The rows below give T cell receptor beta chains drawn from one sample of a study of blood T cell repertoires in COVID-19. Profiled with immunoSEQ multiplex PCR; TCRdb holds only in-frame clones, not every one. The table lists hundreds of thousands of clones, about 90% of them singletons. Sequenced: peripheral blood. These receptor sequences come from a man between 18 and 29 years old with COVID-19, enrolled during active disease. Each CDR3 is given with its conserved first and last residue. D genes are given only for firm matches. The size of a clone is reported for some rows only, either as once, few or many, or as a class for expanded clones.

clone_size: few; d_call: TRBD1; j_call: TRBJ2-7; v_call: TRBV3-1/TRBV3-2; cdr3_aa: CASREGQGKYEQYF; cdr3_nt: TGTGCCAGCAGAGAGGGACAGGGGAAGTACGAGCAGTACTTC
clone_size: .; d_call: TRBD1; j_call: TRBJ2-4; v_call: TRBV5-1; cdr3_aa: CASSFRDRANIQYF; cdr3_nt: TGCGCCAGCAGCTTCCGGGACAGGGCGAACATTCAGTACTTC
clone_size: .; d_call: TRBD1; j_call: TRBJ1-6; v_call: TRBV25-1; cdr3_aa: CASRRQGLRNSPLHF; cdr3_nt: TGTGCCAGCCGTAGACAGGGGCTTCGGAATTCACCCCTCCACTTT
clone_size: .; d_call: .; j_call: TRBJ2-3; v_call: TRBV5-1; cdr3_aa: CASRNGGRSTDTQYF; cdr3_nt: TGCGCCAGCAGAAATGGAGGGCGGAGCACAGATACGCAGTATTTT
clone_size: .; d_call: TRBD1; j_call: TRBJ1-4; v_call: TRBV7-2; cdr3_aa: CASSLGDRAEKLFF; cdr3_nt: TGTGCCAGCAGCTTAGGGGACAGGGCTGAAAAACTGTTTTTT
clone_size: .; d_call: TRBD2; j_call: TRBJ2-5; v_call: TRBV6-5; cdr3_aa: CASSYWGGQETQYF; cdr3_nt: TGTGCCAGCAGTTACTGGGGGGGACAAGAGACCCAGTACTTC
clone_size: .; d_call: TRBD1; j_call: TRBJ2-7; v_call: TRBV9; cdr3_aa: CASSAGTGREQYF; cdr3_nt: TGTGCCAGCAGCGCAGGGACAGGGAGGGAGCAGTACTTC
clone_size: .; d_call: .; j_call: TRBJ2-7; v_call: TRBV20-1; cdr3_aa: CSASPLYEQYF; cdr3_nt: TGCAGTGCTAGCCCCCTTTACGAGCAGTACTTC
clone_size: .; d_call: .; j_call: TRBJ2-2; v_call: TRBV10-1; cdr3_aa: CASSGGRGGISGELFF; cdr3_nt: TGCGCCAGCAGTGGAGGCAGGGGCGGTATTAGCGGGGAGCTGTTTTTT
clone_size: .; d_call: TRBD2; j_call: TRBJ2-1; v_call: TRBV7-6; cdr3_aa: CASSSRSLGLDYNEQFF; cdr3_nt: TGTGCCAGCAGCTCGAGGTCGCTGGGACTAGACTACAATGAGCAGTTCTTC
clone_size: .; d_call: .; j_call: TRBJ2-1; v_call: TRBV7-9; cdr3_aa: CASSSGAYNEQFF; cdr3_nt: TGTGCCAGCAGCTCCGGAGCCTACAATGAGCAGTTCTTC
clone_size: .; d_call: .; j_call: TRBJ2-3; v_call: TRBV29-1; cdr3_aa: CSVALARPTDTQYF; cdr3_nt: TGCAGCGTTGCCCTAGCGCGACCCACAGATACGCAGTATTTT
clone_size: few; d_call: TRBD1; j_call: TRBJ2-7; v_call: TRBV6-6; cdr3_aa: CASSDRAREQYF; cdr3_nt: TGTGCCAGCAGTGACAGGGCAAGGGAGCAGTACTTC
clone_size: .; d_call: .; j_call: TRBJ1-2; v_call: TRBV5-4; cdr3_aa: CASSLGQTANYGYTF; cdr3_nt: TGTGCCAGCAGCTTGGGACAGACTGCTAACTATGGCTACACCTTC
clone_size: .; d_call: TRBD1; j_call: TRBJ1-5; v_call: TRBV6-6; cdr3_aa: CASKDRGRKDQPQHF; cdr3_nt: TGTGCCAGCAAAGACAGGGGGCGCAAGGATCAGCCCCAGCATTTT
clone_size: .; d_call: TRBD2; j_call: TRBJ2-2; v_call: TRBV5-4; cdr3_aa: CASSLFQRGNTGELFF; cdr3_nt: TGTGCCAGCAGCTTGTTCCAGCGGGGAAACACCGGGGAGCTGTTTTTT
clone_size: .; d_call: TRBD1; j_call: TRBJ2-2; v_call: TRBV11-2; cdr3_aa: CASSYGTGGTGELFF; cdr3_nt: TGTGCCAGCAGCTACGGGACAGGGGGAACCGGGGAGCTGTTTTTT
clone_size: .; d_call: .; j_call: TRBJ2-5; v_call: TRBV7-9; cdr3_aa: CASSQDFQETQYF; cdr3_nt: TGTGCCAGCAGTCAGGACTTCCAAGAGACCCAGTACTTC
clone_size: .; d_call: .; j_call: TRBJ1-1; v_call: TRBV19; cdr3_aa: CASSLDPPRTEAFF; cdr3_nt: TGTGCCAGTAGTCTTGACCCCCCCAGGACTGAAGCTTTCTTT
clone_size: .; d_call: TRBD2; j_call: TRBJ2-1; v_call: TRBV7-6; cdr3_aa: CASSSKTSGGAEQFF; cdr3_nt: TGTGCCAGCAGCTCCAAGACTAGCGGGGGGGCTGAGCAGTTCTTC
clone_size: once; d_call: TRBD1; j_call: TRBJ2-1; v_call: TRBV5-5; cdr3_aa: CASSFWDSPVNEQFF; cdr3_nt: TGTGCCAGCAGCTTCTGGGACAGCCCCGTCAATGAGCAGTTCTTC
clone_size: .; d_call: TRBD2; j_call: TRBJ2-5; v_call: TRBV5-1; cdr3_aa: CASSPGLAGGSQETQYF; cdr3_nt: TGCGCCAGCAGTCCGGGACTAGCGGGAGGGTCTCAAGAGACCCAGTACTTC
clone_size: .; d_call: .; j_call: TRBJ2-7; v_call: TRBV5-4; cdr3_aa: CASSFNSHYEQYF; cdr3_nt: TGTGCCAGCAGCTTTAACAGCCACTACGAGCAGTACTTC
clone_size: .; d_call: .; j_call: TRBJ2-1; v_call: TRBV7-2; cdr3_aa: CASSLDLAEQFF; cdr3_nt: TGTGCCAGCAGCCTAGACCTAGCGGAGCAGTTCTTC
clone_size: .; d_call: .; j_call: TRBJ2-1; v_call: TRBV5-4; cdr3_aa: CASSLSAGADEQFF; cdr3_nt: TGTGCCAGCAGCCTTTCAGCAGGGGCCGATGAGCAGTTCTTC
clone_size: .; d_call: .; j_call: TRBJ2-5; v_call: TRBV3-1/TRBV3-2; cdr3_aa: CASSHQFEQAETQYF; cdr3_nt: TGTGCCAGCAGCCATCAATTCGAGCAGGCTGAGACCCAGTACTTC
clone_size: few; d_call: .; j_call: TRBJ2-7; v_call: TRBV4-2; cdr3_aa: CASSQEALISSYEQYF; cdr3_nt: TGTGCCAGCAGCCAAGAAGCCCTAATAAGCTCCTACGAGCAGTACTTC
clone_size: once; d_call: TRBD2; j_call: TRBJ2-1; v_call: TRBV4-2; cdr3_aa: CASSTRTSGNQFF; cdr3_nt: TGTGCCAGCAGCACCCGGACTAGCGGGAATCAGTTCTTC
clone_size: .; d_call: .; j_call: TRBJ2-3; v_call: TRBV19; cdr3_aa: CASSIGQMMNTDTQYF; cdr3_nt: TGTGCCAGTAGTATTGGACAAATGATGAACACAGATACGCAGTATTTT
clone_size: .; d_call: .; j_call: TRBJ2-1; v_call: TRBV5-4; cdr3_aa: CASSLAGSLNNEQFF; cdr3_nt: TGTGCCAGCAGCTTGGCGGGGAGTCTAAACAATGAGCAGTTCTTC
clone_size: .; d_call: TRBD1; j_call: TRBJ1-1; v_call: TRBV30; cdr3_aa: CAWGDRNTEAFF; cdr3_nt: TGTGCCTGGGGGGACAGGAACACTGAAGCTTTCTTT
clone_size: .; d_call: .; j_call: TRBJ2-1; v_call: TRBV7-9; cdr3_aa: CASSLAVSTGVTYNEQFF; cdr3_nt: TGTGCCAGCAGCTTAGCAGTCTCGACGGGAGTCACCTACAATGAGCAGTTCTTC
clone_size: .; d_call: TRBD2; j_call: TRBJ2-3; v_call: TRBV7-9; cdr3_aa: CASSGVTSGRVDTQYF; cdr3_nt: TGTGCCAGCAGCGGGGTGACTAGCGGGAGGGTCGATACGCAGTATTTT
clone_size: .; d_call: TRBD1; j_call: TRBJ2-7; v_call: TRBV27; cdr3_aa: CASSPSTGAASHYRYEQYF; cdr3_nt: TGTGCCAGCAGTCCTTCGACAGGGGCCGCCTCGCACTATCGCTACGAGCAGTACTTC
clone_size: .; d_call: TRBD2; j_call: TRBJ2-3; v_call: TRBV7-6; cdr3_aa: CASSLWLIGTSVGDTQYF; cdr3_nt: TGTGCCAGCAGCTTATGGCTCATCGGGACTAGCGTAGGAGATACGCAGTATTTT
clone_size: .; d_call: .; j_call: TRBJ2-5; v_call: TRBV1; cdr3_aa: CTSSQETSGRAGETQYF; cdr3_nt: TGCACCAGCAGCCAAGAGACTAGCGGGAGGGCCGGGGAGACCCAGTACTTC
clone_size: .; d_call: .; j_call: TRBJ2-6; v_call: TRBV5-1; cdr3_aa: CASSEGSGANVLTF; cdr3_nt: TGCGCCAGCAGCGAGGGCTCTGGGGCCAACGTCCTGACTTTC
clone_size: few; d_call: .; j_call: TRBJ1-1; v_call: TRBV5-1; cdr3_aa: CASSSRVLEDTEAFF; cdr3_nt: TGCGCCAGCAGCTCCAGGGTGTTGGAAGACACTGAAGCTTTCTTT
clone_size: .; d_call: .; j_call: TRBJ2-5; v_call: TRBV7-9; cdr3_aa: CASRQNQETQYF; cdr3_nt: TGTGCCAGCAGACAGAACCAAGAGACCCAGTACTTC
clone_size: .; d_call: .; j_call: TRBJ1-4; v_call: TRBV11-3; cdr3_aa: CASSSRQSGEKLFF; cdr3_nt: TGTGCCAGCAGCTCCCGGCAGTCGGGGGAAAAACTGTTTTTT